This T cell receptor (beta chain) was captured by sequencing in a study of regulatory T cells in long-lasting Graves disease. Regarding the study as a whole: Persistent disease samples used TRBV28, TRBJ1-2 and TRBJ2-5 preferentially.

In this sample, this clonotype turned up many times. Its antigen is not identified. The TCR beta library used iRepertoire HTBI primers with Arm-PCR amplification of CDR3. TCRdb fed the multiplex PCR reads into MiXCR, producing one record per CDR3 protein. Of hundreds of thousands of distinct CDR3 sequences in the sample, 15% are singletons; the top ten hold roughly 8%. V lost 4 bases, J lost 1 base, and 10 bases stayed unmatched. Germline-derived CDR1 and CDR2 are GTSNPN and SVGIG (reference sequence). CDR3 length: 15 residues. Time point: newly diagnosed GD, antithyroid drugs for less than 3 months. TCR sequences were obtained from RNA taken from PBMCs. The data also belong to a second study, concerning T cells in Graves' hyperthyroidism and ophthalmopathy. That report notes: Patients between 18 and 65 years old had hyperthyroidism, newly diagnosed and lasting under 2 months. Diagnosis relied on clinical symptoms, serum thyroxine and TRAb, thyroid ultrasound and orbital computed tomography. The model foresaw ophthalmopathy a median about 6.5 months prior to onset.

This clonotype was sampled from a woman aged 40 to 50 with Graves disease. Specimen: peripheral blood mononuclear cells (PBMCs), collected at new diagnosis, from a patient treated with antithyroid drugs. The chain joins TRBV30 to TRBJ2-7, with 7 bases identical to TRBD1. The CDR3 here is CAWKRGQGVSYEQYF. CDR3 bases: TGTGCCTGGAAGAGGGGGCAGGGGGTATCCTACGAGCAGTACTTC.